This T cell receptor (beta chain) is from a study of T cell changes during pregnancy in multiple sclerosis. Sequenced by immunoSEQ multiplex PCR; TCRdb stores in-frame clones only, minus some. The data hold tens of thousands of clones, with 95% to 97% observed a single time. The V gene's germline CDR1 is SGHTA and CDR2 FQGNSA. Trimming removed 7 bases from V and 7 bases from J, with 10 bases in between. This CDR3 comprises 12 residues. The chain is built from TRBV7-2 and TRBJ2-2; D is undetermined. The source of this sequence is a female donor with multiple sclerosis, enrolled in a pregnancy study. This specimen was CD8+ T cells from peripheral blood mononuclear cells, taken after pregnancy. The CDR3 DNA follows: TGTGCCAGCACCTTCGGAGTCGGGGAGCTGTTTTTT. Protein: CASTFGVGELFF.